The 24 T cell receptor beta chains below all came from one sample that was sequenced in a study of blood T cell repertoires in COVID-19. Clones were sequenced by immunoSEQ multiplex PCR, and TCRdb holds only the in-frame ones, with some missing. The repertoire holds 250,000 to 350,000 clones, with around nine tenths as singletons. Sequences were obtained from PBMCs or T cells enriched from blood (not recorded which). The receptor source for this set is a woman aged 50 to 60 who had been exposed to COVID-19.

CDR3 nucleotides: TGCAGCGAAAGAAGACAGGGTCTAGGTCAGCCCCAGCATTTT. It yields the protein CSERRQGLGQPQHF. V is TRBV29-1 and J is TRBJ1-5; TRBD1 agrees at 7 bases. V lost 7 bases to trimming and J lost 6 bases; unmatched junction nucleotides: 12. There are 14 residues in the CDR3. Germline V CDR1 and CDR2: SQVTM, ANQGSEA.

J is TRBJ2-7 and V is TRBV21-1; TRBD1, the table's D call, was not compared with the DNA. TRBV21-1 is a pseudogene locus. CDR3 length: 16 amino acids. CDR3 region: CASSKVTPRQGFEQYF. For the CDR3, the DNA is TGTGCCAGCAGCAAAGTGACACCTCGACAGGGCTTCGAGCAGTACTTC.

J is TRBJ1-6 and V is TRBV7-2; perhaps TRBD1 as D (5 bases). The CDR3 length is 14 residues. Trimming took 5 bases from V and 10 from J, leaving 15 bases between them. Germline CDR1 is SGHTA and CDR2 is FQGNSA. For the CDR3, the DNA is TGTGCCAGCAGCCCCACAGGTCTAGGCTCACCCCTCCACTTT. The encoded protein is CASSPTGLGSPLHF.

The rearrangement joins TRBV5-5 to TRBJ2-5, with 8 bases matching TRBD1. Germline values: CDR1 SGHKS, CDR2 YYEKEE (reference sequence). V shed 3 bases, J shed 4 bases, and the junction held 11 bases outside the gene matches. The CDR3 has 16 amino acids. The CDR3 nucleotides are TGTGCCAGCAGCTCAACCCTGGACAGGGCTGGAGAGACCCAGTACTTC. It is translated as CASSSTLDRAGETQYF.

The chain carries TRBV3-1 (or the pseudogene TRBV3-2) and TRBJ1-4; D not resolved. Per germline, CDR1 LGHDT and CDR2 YNNKEL (reference sequence). There are 15 residues in the CDR3. V dropped 1 base and J dropped 3 bases, with 9 bases sitting between them. CDR3 loop: CASSQGWRPNEKLFF. The CDR3 nucleotides read TGTGCCAGCAGCCAAGGCTGGCGGCCTAATGAAAAACTGTTTTTT.

The chain carries TRBV7-9 and TRBJ1-1; perhaps TRBD1 as D (5 bases). CDR1 is SEHNR, CDR2 FQNEAQ, per germline (reference sequence). This CDR3 comprises 11 residues. Deletions cut 2 bases from V and 11 bases from J, with 9 bases between. CDR3 region: CASSLSGVAFF. CDR3 coding DNA: TGTGCCAGCAGCTTATCGGGGGTTGCTTTCTTT.

The V gene is TRBV15, the J gene TRBJ2-2; 7 nucleotides line up with TRBD1. The CDR3 runs to 14 residues. Germline V gene lookup returns CDR1 LNHNV and CDR2 YYDKDF (reference sequence). The junction had 3 bases not matched to a gene; V was cut back by 5 bases and J by 3 bases. CDR3 sequence reads: CATSRGQHTGELFF. The DNA for the CDR3 is TGTGCCACCAGCCGGGGACAGCACACCGGGGAGCTGTTTTTT.

The V and J genes are TRBV20-1 and TRBJ2-2; 11 positions agree with TRBD1. V gave up 3 bases and J gave up 5 bases; unmatched junction bases: 20. Germline V gene lookup returns CDR1 DFQATT and CDR2 SNEGSKA (reference sequence). The CDR3 sequence is 20 residues long. The chain's CDR3 is CSASPPSGTGGGYDTGELFF. As DNA, the CDR3 is TGCAGTGCTAGTCCCCCATCCGGGACAGGGGGAGGGTATGATACCGGGGAGCTGTTTTTT.

The chain joins TRBV11-2 to TRBJ2-7, with a weak D call TRBD2 (5 bases). Trimming stripped 5 bases from V and 0 bases from J, with 14 bases between. Germline V gene sequence: CDR1 SGHAT, CDR2 FQNNGV. The CDR3 extends over 15 amino acids. CDR3 in amino acids: CASSPSPGSSYEQYF. Here the CDR3 DNA reads TGTGCCAGCAGCCCGAGTCCTGGGAGCTCCTACGAGCAGTACTTC.

The V and J genes are TRBV19 and TRBJ1-3; no reliable D call. Germline-derived CDR1 and CDR2 are LNHDA and SQIVND (reference sequence). The CDR3 runs to 16 residues. V lost 8 bases to trimming and J lost 0 bases, with 17 bases between them. This CDR3 is CASRDGARTSGNTIYF. The DNA for the CDR3 is TGTGCCAGTCGAGATGGAGCCAGAACCTCTGGAAACACCATATATTTT. Full variable domain (remainder filled in from reference TRBV19 and TRBJ1-3): DGGITQSPKYLFRKEGQNVTLSCEQNLNHDAMYWYRQDPGQGLRLIYYSQIVNDFQKGDIAEGYSVSREKKESFPLTVTSAQKNPTAFYLCASRDGARTSGNTIYFGEGSWLTVV.

The rearrangement uses TRBV5-1 and TRBJ1-3; TRBD1 agrees at 7 bases. The germline V gene has CDR1 SGHRS and CDR2 YFSETQ. V shed 6 bases, J shed 4 bases, and the junction held 4 bases outside the gene matches. CDR3 length: 13 amino acids. In DNA, the CDR3 is TGCGCCAGCAAAACAGGGGACGGAAACACCATATATTTT. This encodes CASKTGDGNTIYF.

In its sample, this clone was seen a few times. The rearrangement uses TRBV2 and TRBJ1-6; 7 bases fit TRBD1. Trimming cost V 4 bases and J 10 bases; bases outside gene matches: 7. Germline CDR1 reads SNHLY; CDR2 reads FYNNEI. This CDR3 contains 14 residues. The CDR3 DNA sequence: TGTGCCAGCAGTGCCGACAGGGCGGGCTCACCCCTCCACTTT. This gives the protein CASSADRAGSPLHF.

The V call is TRBV15, the J call TRBJ2-1; 10 nucleotides match TRBD2. The CDR3 has 18 residues. Trimming removed 0 bases from V and 6 bases from J; junction bases left unmatched: 11. Looked up from germline, CDR1 is LNHNV and CDR2 is YYDKDF (reference sequence). The CDR3 DNA reads TGTGCCACCAGCAGAGATCTGGAGCGGGGGGGTCTTAGCAATGAGCAGTTCTTC. Protein: CATSRDLERGGLSNEQFF.

This chain links TRBV5-4 with TRBJ1-2, with D maybe TRBD1 (5 bases). CDR1 and CDR2 (germline): SGHNT, YYREEE (reference sequence). The germline V and J ends were trimmed by 4 bases and 4 bases, with 11 bases remaining between them. CDR3 length equals 13 residues. The CDR3 is CASSEAGTYGYTF. CDR3 sequence (DNA): TGTGCCAGCAGCGAGGCGGGGACCTATGGCTACACCTTC.

CDR3 DNA sequence: TGTGCCAGCAGGCATTCACAGGGCGCTAATGAAAAACTGTTTTTT. It yields the protein CASRHSQGANEKLFF. This chain connects TRBV28 to TRBJ1-4, with D possibly TRBD1 on 6 matching bases. V was cut by 6 bases and J by 3 bases, with 14 bases left in between. CDR3 size: 15 residues. Looked up from germline, CDR1 is MDHEN and CDR2 is SYDVKM.

The rearrangement uses TRBV5-6 and TRBJ1-2, with unresolved D. CDR3 length equals 13 residues. V lost 0 bases and J lost 0, with 3 bases in between. Germline values: CDR1 SGHDT, CDR2 YYEEEE. The chain's CDR3 is CASSLDTNYGYTF. CDR3 in DNA: TGTGCCAGCAGCTTGGATACTAACTATGGCTACACCTTC.

The chain recombines TRBV2 with TRBJ1-4; 7 positions match TRBD1. The CDR3 has 14 amino acids. With 9 bases clipped from V and 5 bases from J, the junction kept 9 bases outside the gene matches. The V gene's germline CDR1 is SNHLY and CDR2 FYNNEI. CDR3 coding DNA: TGTGCCAGGCGCTCGGCAGGGGGAAATGAAAAACTGTTTTTT. Translating it yields CARRSAGGNEKLFF.

This chain joins TRBV5-4 and TRBJ2-5; D call uncertain. The length of the CDR3 is 15 residues. CDR1 and CDR2 (germline): SGHNT, YYREEE (reference sequence). Trimming cost V 4 bases and J 3 bases, with 16 bases left between them. The CDR3 DNA reads as TGTGCCAGCAGCCAAAACGCCCTTAGTAAAGAGACCCAGTACTTC. This gives the protein CASSQNALSKETQYF.

The gene calls are TRBV30 and TRBJ1-5; 7 bases match TRBD1. The CDR3 contains 14 residues. The V segment lost 5 bases and the J segment 5 bases; nucleotides outside the gene matches: 9. Germline V gives CDR1 GTSNPN, CDR2 SVGIG (reference sequence). The chain's CDR3 is CAWDYRGGDQPQHF. Here the CDR3 DNA reads TGTGCCTGGGATTACAGGGGAGGAGATCAGCCCCAGCATTTT.

This clone was observed a few times. V is TRBV19 and J is TRBJ1-5, with D perhaps matching TRBD1 (5 bases). Trimming stripped 1 base from V and 10 bases from J, with 8 bases between. CDR3 size: 12 residues. Per germline, CDR1 LNHDA and CDR2 SQIVND (reference sequence). CDR3 sequence reads: CASSIVQGPQHF. The DNA of the CDR3 is TGTGCCAGTAGTATAGTCCAGGGTCCCCAGCATTTT.

The chain couples TRBV2 to TRBJ1-1, with 12 bases identical to TRBD1. The length of the CDR3 is 17 residues. Germline V CDR1 and CDR2: SNHLY, FYNNEI. Trimming removed 1 base from V and 2 bases from J; junction bases left unmatched: 5. The CDR3 nucleotides read TGTGCCAGCAGTGAAGGGCTCGGGACAGGGGGCAACACTGAAGCTTTCTTT. Its protein product is CASSEGLGTGGNTEAFF. The entire variable domain, with the rest obtained from reference TRBV2 and TRBJ1-1, is as follows: EPEVTQTPSHQVTQMGQEVILRCVPISNHLYFYWYRQILGQKVEFLVSFYNNEISEKSEIFDDQFSVERPDGSNFTLKIRSTKLEDSAMYFCASSEGLGTGGNTEAFFGQGTRLTVV.

The rearrangement joins TRBV27 to TRBJ1-2; TRBD1 is a possible D gene (5 bases). Germline CDR1 MNHEY, CDR2 SMNVEV (reference sequence). Trimming stripped 4 bases from V and 8 bases from J, with 17 bases between. This CDR3 is built from 14 residues. The CDR3 nucleotides read TGTGCCAGCAGTTCGACCTCAGGGTTCGGAGGCTACACCTTC. Protein: CASSSTSGFGGYTF.

The chain links TRBV7-9 to TRBJ2-7, with D hard to call. V was shortened by 1 base and J by 1 base, with 8 bases between the two germline ends. The CDR3 has 14 residues. Germline V CDR1 and CDR2: SEHNR, FQNEAQ (reference sequence). CDR3 nucleotides: TGTGCCAGCAGCTTAGACAGATATTCCTACGAGCAGTACTTC. Translated, it gives CASSLDRYSYEQYF.

The genes are TRBV4-1 and TRBJ1-4, with D perhaps matching TRBD1 (6 bases). Germline V gene sequence: CDR1 MGHRA, CDR2 YSYEKL. Trimming cost V 4 bases and J 6 bases, with 15 bases left between them. The CDR3 is made up of 15 amino acids. CDR3: CASSRPSGGDEKLFF. CDR3 bases: TGCGCCAGCAGCCGCCCCTCTGGGGGCGATGAAAAACTGTTTTTT.